The 5 T cell receptor beta chains below all came from one sample that was sequenced in a study of neurological immune-mediated disorders. MiXCR was run by TCRdb on the 5' RACE reads, yielding one entry per CDR3 protein. Among about 70,000 distinct CDR3 sequences listed, about 5% were seen once. The sequenced material came from PBMCs. These receptors all stem from a human donor with multiple sclerosis. The donor label of this sample is uncertain.

This clonotype was counted at least ten times. The V call is TRBV7-2, the J call TRBJ2-1; TRBD1 might be the D (6 bases). Germline CDR1 is SGHTA and CDR2 is FQGNSA. The CDR3 length is 13 residues. V lost 4 bases and J 13 bases, leaving 17 bases between the germline ends. CDR3 sequence (DNA): TGTGCCAGCAGCTCCGACCCACAGGGTCTTCAGTTCTTC. Translation gives CASSSDPQGLQFF.

In this sample, this clonotype turned up a few times. J is TRBJ2-5 and V is TRBV5-6, with TRBD2 matching over 8 bases. Germline trimming cut 0 bases from V and 4 bases from J; bases unmatched to any gene: 5. This CDR3 is 15 amino acids long. In germline, CDR1 is SGHDT, CDR2 YYEEEE. CDR3 DNA sequence: TGTGCCAGCAGCTTGGTTCCGGGGGGGCCAGAGACCCAGTACTTC. Its translation is CASSLVPGGPETQYF.

This clonotype showed up many times. The chain couples TRBV5-6 to TRBJ1-1; 7 nucleotides match TRBD1. Germline V gene sequence: CDR1 SGHDT, CDR2 YYEEEE. The CDR3 length is 16 residues. V dropped 1 base and J dropped 1; count of bases not matched to a gene: 7. CDR3 amino acids: CASSLIPGQPNTEAFF. CDR3 DNA: TGTGCCAGCAGCTTGATTCCGGGACAGCCGAACACTGAAGCTTTCTTT.

This clonotype was observed many times. The J gene is TRBJ1-1, the V gene TRBV29-1, with D possibly matching TRBD1 (5 bases). The germline V and J ends were trimmed by 5 bases and 1 base, with 11 bases remaining between them. There are 13 residues in the CDR3. Germline CDR1 reads SQVTM; CDR2 reads ANQGSEA. The CDR3 loop reads CSVRVTGNTEAFF. The CDR3 region has the DNA TGCAGCGTTAGGGTCACAGGGAACACTGAAGCTTTCTTT.

This clonotype was counted many times. CDR3: CSAIGGRGSGEQFF. In nucleotides, the CDR3 is TGCAGTGCTATCGGTGGGCGGGGAAGTGGTGAGCAGTTCTTC. The chain couples TRBV20-1 to TRBJ2-1; weak D call: TRBD2 (6 bases). The CDR3 is 14 residues long. The ends were cut back, 4 bases at V and 9 bases at J, with 19 bases in the middle. In germline, CDR1 is DFQATT, CDR2 SNEGSKA (reference sequence).